The clone carrying this TCR beta chain was seen only once. Original handling: Counts of nucleated cells, estimated from reference gene primer amplification, were obtained. Sequenced by immunoSEQ multiplex PCR; TCRdb stores in-frame clones only, minus some. V, J and clone size were drawn from that table, and D and trimming were deduced from the DNA. The repertoire holds about 190,000 clones, with approximately 79% as singletons. The sample is drawn from a study of blood T cell repertoires in COVID-19. The overall study: PBMCs, B-cell-depleted T cells, or T cells provided the cDNA or gDNA that made up the material.

The CDR3 covers 14 residues. The ends were cut back, 6 bases at V and 2 bases at J, with 14 bases in the middle. Per the germline V gene, CDR1 is MDHEN and CDR2 is SYDVKM. The chain links TRBV28 to TRBJ2-7, with a possible D match to TRBD1 (6 bases). The clonotype was recovered from a woman aged 50 to 65 with acute or convalescent COVID-19. Sequenced: peripheral blood. The CDR3 loop is CASRAQGNPYEQYF. In DNA form, the CDR3 reads TGTGCCAGCAGGGCACAGGGAAACCCCTACGAGCAGTACTTC.